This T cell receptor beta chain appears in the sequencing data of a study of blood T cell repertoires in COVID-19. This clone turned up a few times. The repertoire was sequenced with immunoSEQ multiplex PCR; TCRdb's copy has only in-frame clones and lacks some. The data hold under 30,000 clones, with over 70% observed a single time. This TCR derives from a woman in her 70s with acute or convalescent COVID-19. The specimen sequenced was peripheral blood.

As DNA, the CDR3 is TGTGCCAGAAGCCCTATTTTAAGGGGGGGATCCTACGAGCAGTACTTC. Protein: CARSPILRGGSYEQYF. The chain couples TRBV5-3 to TRBJ2-7; the D gene is possibly TRBD2 (7 bases). TRBV5-3 is assigned to the ORF class and has an uncertain function. This CDR3 contains 16 residues. The ends were cut back, 4 bases at V and 1 base at J, with 18 bases in the middle.